These 20 T cell receptor beta chains originate from one sample sequenced in a study of blood T cell repertoires in COVID-19. Produced via immunoSEQ multiplex PCR; TCRdb's table is partial and in-frame only. The sample has roughly 30,000 clones; almost 80% are singletons. Sequences were obtained from peripheral blood. The receptors were sampled from a woman in her sixties or seventies with acute or convalescent COVID-19.

This clone was counted once. The V call is TRBV7-9, the J call TRBJ2-7; D ambiguous. The germline CDR1 and CDR2 sequences are SEHNR and FQNEAQ (reference sequence). This CDR3 has 13 residues. The V end lost 1 base, the J end lost 1 base, and 5 bases lay between the germline ends. The CDR3 loop reads CASSLGPSYEQYF. Written as DNA, the CDR3 is TGTGCCAGCAGCTTAGGGCCTTCCTACGAGCAGTACTTC.

This clone turned up a few times. This rearrangement joins TRBV28 to TRBJ1-5; D is perhaps TRBD1 (6 bases). The ends were cut back, 2 bases at V and 7 bases at J, with 21 bases in the middle. CDR1 and CDR2 from the germline V gene are MDHEN and SYDVKM. The CDR3 is made up of 17 amino acids. This chain's CDR3 is CASSLLSHREGFQPQHF. The DNA for the CDR3 is TGTGCCAGCAGTTTACTGTCCCACAGGGAGGGATTCCAGCCCCAGCATTTT.

V and J are TRBV19 and TRBJ1-1, with 10 bases aligning to TRBD1. Germline CDR1 LNHDA, CDR2 SQIVND (reference sequence). Trimming at V came to 9 bases and at J to 5 bases, leaving 12 bases not matched to a gene. This CDR3 contains 15 residues. CDR3 nucleotide sequence: TGTGCCAGCAAGACAGGGGGCGGTTTCGGGACTGAAGCTTTCTTT. Its protein is CASKTGGGFGTEAFF.

The chain uses TRBV19 and TRBJ1-1; TRBD1 aligns across 7 bases. From germline, CDR1 is LNHDA and CDR2 SQIVND (reference sequence). The ends lost 5 bases at V and 6 bases at J; junction bases unmatched: 3. The CDR3 runs to 12 residues. The CDR3 sequence is CASSYRGAEAFF. The CDR3 bases are TGTGCCAGTAGTTACAGGGGCGCTGAAGCTTTCTTT.

This rearrangement joins TRBV9 to TRBJ1-4, with D unresolved. The germline gives CDR1 SGDLS, CDR2 YYNGEE. With 0 bases removed from V and 0 bases from J, the gap between germline ends came to 3 bases. The CDR3 runs to 14 residues. CDR3 amino acids: CASSVGTTNEKLFF. In DNA, the CDR3 is TGTGCCAGCAGCGTAGGTACAACTAATGAAAAACTGTTTTTT. Together with reference TRBV9 and TRBJ1-4, the CDR3 gives the full variable domain: DSGVTQTPKHLITATGQRVTLRCSPRSGDLSVYWYQQSLDQGLQFLIQYYNGEERAKGNILERFSAQQFPDLHSELNLSSLELGDSALYFCASSVGTTNEKLFFGSGTQLSVL.

The chain combines TRBV28 with TRBJ2-5; TRBD2 matches 7 bases. Trimming cost V 6 bases and J 3 bases; bases outside gene matches: 7. The length of the CDR3 is 14 residues. Per the germline V gene, CDR1 is MDHEN and CDR2 is SYDVKM. CDR3 DNA: TGTGCCAGCAGAAATTGGGGGGGAGAAGAGACCCAGTACTTC. This encodes CASRNWGGEETQYF.

This clone appeared once. This CDR3 is CASSFRVQETQYF. CDR3 nucleotide sequence: TGTGCCAGCAGTTTCCGGGTTCAAGAGACCCAGTACTTC. The chain is built from TRBV6-6 and TRBJ2-5; D ambiguous. Looked up from germline, CDR1 is MNHNY and CDR2 is SVGAGI (reference sequence). The CDR3 length is 13 residues. Trimming removed 4 bases at V and 2 bases at J, with 8 bases between.

The genes are TRBV7-8 and TRBJ2-5; weak D call: TRBD1 (5 bases). Germline lookup yields CDR1 SGHVS and CDR2 FQNEAQ. The CDR3 is made up of 15 amino acids. The V gene lost 5 bases and the J gene lost 0 bases, with 13 bases spanning the gap. DNA of the CDR3: TGTGCCAGCAGCCCCAGCAGGGTATACCAAGAGACCCAGTACTTC. Protein: CASSPSRVYQETQYF.

CDR3 sequence (DNA): TGTGCCACCAGTGATGCTGACTCGTATGGCTACACCTTC. It specifies CATSDADSYGYTF. The chain combines TRBV24-1 with TRBJ1-2, with no clear D. This CDR3 region has 13 residues. V was shortened by 3 bases and J by 5 bases, with 9 bases between the two germline ends. Per the germline V gene, CDR1 is KGHDR and CDR2 is SFDVKD.

The chain's CDR3 is CATGTDAYEQYF. For the CDR3, the DNA is TGTGCCACCGGGACAGATGCCTACGAGCAGTACTTC. The chain has TRBV10-3 and TRBJ2-7, with 7 bases fitting TRBD1. The germline V gene has CDR1 ENHRY and CDR2 SYGVKD. CDR3 length equals 12 residues. V gave up 10 bases and J gave up 2 bases; unmatched junction bases: 5.

The V gene is TRBV30, the J gene TRBJ1-4, with D perhaps TRBD1 (5 bases). V dropped 0 bases and J dropped 5 bases, with 13 bases sitting between them. This CDR3 has 15 amino acids. The germline V gene encodes CDR1 GTSNPN and CDR2 SVGIG (reference sequence). The CDR3 DNA sequence: TGTGCCTGGAGTGTCGCGCTCGGGGGGAATGAAAAACTGTTTTTT. Its translation is CAWSVALGGNEKLFF.

This clone appeared a few times. The chain couples TRBV19 to TRBJ1-2; 9 positions agree with TRBD1. Losses at the gene ends were 10 bases for V and 8 bases for J; bases not matched to a gene: 11. This CDR3 region has 13 residues. In germline, CDR1 is LNHDA, CDR2 SQIVND (reference sequence). For the CDR3, the DNA is TGTGCCACCCTCGGGACAGGGAATTTAGGCTACACCTTC. Its protein is CATLGTGNLGYTF.

The table lists this clone with a few counts. The chain carries TRBV18 and TRBJ1-2, with TRBD1 matching over 8 bases. The V gene's germline CDR1 is KGHSH and CDR2 LQKENI. Germline trimming cut 1 base from V and 1 base from J; bases unmatched to any gene: 8. The CDR3 consists of 17 residues. Written as DNA, the CDR3 is TGTGCCAGCTCACCACGAAGCGCAGGGGGCTTTAACTATGGCTACACCTTC. Amino acids: CASSPRSAGGFNYGYTF.

This clone was observed a few times. This chain uses TRBV4-2 with TRBJ2-2, with D uncertain. The CDR3 consists of 16 residues. Looked up from germline, CDR1 is LGHNA and CDR2 is YNFKEQ. V shed 0 bases and J shed 1 base, with 9 bases lying between them. CDR3 loop: CASSQDPHGNTGELFF. For the CDR3, the DNA is TGTGCCAGCAGCCAAGATCCGCACGGGAACACCGGGGAGCTGTTTTTT.

This clone was observed a handful of times. The chain couples TRBV5-5 to TRBJ1-2; D remains ambiguous. The CDR3 loop spans 15 amino acids. The germline V and J ends were trimmed by 0 bases and 4 bases, with 13 bases remaining between them. Germline V gives CDR1 SGHKS, CDR2 YYEKEE (reference sequence). The CDR3 protein is CASSLGGMWVYGYTF. The CDR3 bases are TGTGCCAGCAGCTTGGGCGGGATGTGGGTCTATGGCTACACCTTC.

This clone was counted a single time. The rearrangement joins TRBV5-6 to TRBJ1-4; 9 positions agree with TRBD1. The germline V gene has CDR1 SGHDT and CDR2 YYEEEE. The CDR3 runs 15 residues. V shed 4 bases and J 1 base; nucleotides not matched to a gene: 2. The CDR3 here is CASSTTGGTNEKLFF. The DNA of the CDR3 is TGTGCCAGCAGCACGACAGGGGGAACTAATGAAAAACTGTTTTTT.

This clone has only a few counts. This rearrangement joins TRBV12-3 or TRBV12-4 to TRBJ2-4; D is possibly TRBD2 (5 bases). CDR3 length: 12 amino acids. Trimming took 5 bases from V and 9 from J, leaving 11 bases between them. CDR3 protein: CASSLGSGIQYF. The CDR3 DNA reads as TGTGCCAGCAGTCTCGGAAGCGGCATTCAGTACTTC.

The chain recombines TRBV7-9 with TRBJ1-4, with D unresolved. The CDR3 is 15 residues long. Germline V gene data show CDR1 as SEHNR and CDR2 as FQNEAQ (reference sequence). Trimming took off 1 base at V and 5 bases at J, with 11 bases between the two ends. CDR3 residues: CASSLVDSANEKLFF. CDR3 sequence (DNA): TGTGCCAGCAGCTTAGTTGATTCAGCGAATGAAAAACTGTTTTTT.

V gene TRBV7-8 combines with J gene TRBJ2-2; 7 bases align to TRBD2. The germline V gene has CDR1 SGHVS and CDR2 FQNEAQ. V trimming: 7 bases; J trimming: 7 bases; junction bases outside the gene matches: 12. This CDR3 spans 15 amino acids. Written as DNA, the CDR3 is TGTGCCAGCAATGGTCCCGGGGGGAGGGACGGGGAGCTGTTTTTT. It encodes CASNGPGGRDGELFF.

This chain joins TRBV7-2 and TRBJ1-2, with D possibly being TRBD1 (6 bases). The CDR3 runs 15 residues. The ends were cut back, 5 bases at V and 0 bases at J, with 13 bases in the middle. Germline V gene lookup returns CDR1 SGHTA and CDR2 FQGNSA. CDR3 in amino acids: CASSPGVSTNYGYTF. The CDR3 DNA is TGTGCCAGCAGCCCAGGGGTCTCAACTAACTATGGCTACACCTTC.